This T cell receptor beta chain comes out of a study of siplizumab effects on memory and regulatory T cells. About this clone: The antigen is unknown.

Per sample, around 92,000 TCR templates underwent assay. Produced via immunoSEQ multiplex PCR; TCRdb's table is partial and in-frame only. The sample lists over 85,000 clones, 80% to 95% occurring once. After removal of 5 bases from V and 4 bases from J, the junction contained 8 bases not matched to a gene. CDR3 length: 15 residues. Germline CDR1 MNHEY, CDR2 SMNVEV (reference sequence). Whole-study findings and limits: Contribution to the alloresponse seemed major for naive T cells, which also seemed more diverse than memory cells. The authors could not assign a naive or memory phenotype to roughly 80-96% of proliferating CD4+ or CD8+ clones. Among alloreactive clones, only a minor fraction mapped to unstimulated subsets.

Input material: CD8+ T cells sorted from blood. The rearrangement links TRBV27 to TRBJ2-3, with TRBD2 identical over 8 bases. The source of this sequence is a human donor in good health. CDR3 region: CASSPLTSAADTQYF. The CDR3 coding sequence is TGTGCCAGCAGTCCCCTGACTAGCGCCGCAGATACGCAGTATTTT.